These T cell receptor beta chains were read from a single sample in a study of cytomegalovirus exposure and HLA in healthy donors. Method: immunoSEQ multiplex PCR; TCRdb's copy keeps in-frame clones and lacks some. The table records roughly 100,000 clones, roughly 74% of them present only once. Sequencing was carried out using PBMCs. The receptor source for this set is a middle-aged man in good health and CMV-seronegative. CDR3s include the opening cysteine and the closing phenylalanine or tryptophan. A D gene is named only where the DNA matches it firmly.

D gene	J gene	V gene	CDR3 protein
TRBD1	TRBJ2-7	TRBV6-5	CASSLTDRGLNEQYF
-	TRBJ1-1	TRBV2	CASRLLGGNTEAFF
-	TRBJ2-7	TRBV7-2	CASSSREGEEGWSSYEQYF
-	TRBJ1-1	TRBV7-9	CASHGQGSTEAFF
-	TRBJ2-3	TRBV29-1	CSVEGTTESTDTQYF
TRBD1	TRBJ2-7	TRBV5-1	CASSLRGRGFHEQYF
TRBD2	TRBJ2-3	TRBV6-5	CASVPAGGWGTQYF
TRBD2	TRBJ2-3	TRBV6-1	CASSELSGGASDTQYF
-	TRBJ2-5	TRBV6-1	CASRPSVETQYF
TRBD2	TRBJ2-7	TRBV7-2	CASTLVSGATYEQYF
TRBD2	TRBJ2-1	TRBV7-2	CASSPQERGFEQFF
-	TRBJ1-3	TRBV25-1	CASSDPRLGNTIYF
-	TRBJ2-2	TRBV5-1	CASSITANTGELFF
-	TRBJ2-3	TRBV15	CATSRGTVTDTQYF
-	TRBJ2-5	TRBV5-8	CASSLALATQYF